These T cell receptor beta chains were read from a single sample in a study of CD8+ T cells in alopecia areata. Sequencing used immunoSEQ multiplex PCR; TCRdb keeps in-frame clones, though not all of them. The sample records tens of thousands of clones, about two thirds being singletons. Source: CD8+ T cells sorted from blood, taken at approximately week 45, from a patient treated with tofacitinib. The origin of the receptors is a human donor with alopecia areata. CDR3s include the opening cysteine and the closing phenylalanine or tryptophan. Each record gives: D gene, V gene, J gene, clone size, CDR3 DNA, CDR3 protein. The D gene is left open where the match is weak. The listing skips clone size in some rows; elsewhere it reads once, few, many or a size class.

>-|TRBV29-1|TRBJ2-1|few
TGCAGCGCCCTGGTGGGCTCCTACAATGAGCAGTTCTTC
CSALVGSYNEQFF
>-|TRBV11-2|TRBJ2-7|once
TGTGCCAGCAGCTTCTCTACAAGACAAGTCTACGAGCAGTACTTC
CASSFSTRQVYEQYF
>-|TRBV6-5|TRBJ2-1|-
TGTGCCAGCAGTTGGGACGCTAACAATGAGCAGTTCTTC
CASSWDANNEQFF
>-|TRBV4-3|TRBJ1-2|-
TGCGCCAGCAGCCAAGATAAGGCCACTAACTATGGCTACACCTTC
CASSQDKATNYGYTF
>-|TRBV29-1|TRBJ1-1|-
TGCAGCGTTGTGGGCAGGGGTATTAGTGCCGCTGAAGCTTTCTTT
CSVVGRGISAAEAFF
>TRBD1|TRBV6-4|TRBJ2-3|-
TGTGCCAGCAGTGACGGGACAGAAGGAGATACGCAGTATTTT
CASSDGTEGDTQYF
>-|TRBV5-8|TRBJ2-1|-
TGTGCCAGCAGCCTTCGACGGGGAGAGCAGTTCTTC
CASSLRRGEQFF
>TRBD1|TRBV4-2|TRBJ2-5|few
TGTGCCAGCAGTCCCAAGAGCAGGGGGCAAGAGACCCAGTACTTC
CASSPKSRGQETQYF
>-|TRBV9|TRBJ2-7|-
TGTGCCAGCAGCGTAGTACTGGGGGCGGATTCCGAGTACTTC
CASSVVLGADSEYF
>-|TRBV27|TRBJ1-4|-
TGTGCCAGCAGTTTATTAGGGAGCGGGGGCGCAAATGAAAAACTGTTTTTT
CASSLLGSGGANEKLFF
>-|TRBV29-1|TRBJ2-3|-
TGCAGCGTTGAAGAAAGCGGGCGTTTGGATACGCAGTATTTT
CSVEESGRLDTQYF
>-|TRBV7-9|TRBJ2-2|-
TGTGCCAGCAGCTTTCCGGGGACCGGGGAGCTGTTTTTT
CASSFPGTGELFF
>-|TRBV27|TRBJ1-5|-
TGTGCCAGCAGTATACAGGGAGGTCAGCCCCAGCATTTT
CASSIQGGQPQHF
>-|TRBV13|TRBJ2-1|-
TGTGCCAGCAGCTCTAACCCGGGGACAAATGAGCAGTTCTTC
CASSSNPGTNEQFF
>-|TRBV7-9|TRBJ2-7|-
TGTGCCAGCAGCCGGGACACCTTCTACGAGCAGTACTTC
CASSRDTFYEQYF
>-|TRBV6-5|TRBJ2-1|-
TGTGCCAGCAGTTACGGCAGCGAATACAATGAGCAGTTCTTC
CASSYGSEYNEQFF
>-|TRBV6-5|TRBJ1-2|-
TGTGCCAGCAGGCGCCAGGGACCTAACTATGGCTACACCTTC
CASRRQGPNYGYTF
>-|TRBV25-1|TRBJ2-5|once
TGTGCCAGCAGTGAAAGCAAAACGGGGGAGACCCAGTACTTC
CASSESKTGETQYF
>-|TRBV19|TRBJ2-3|-
TGTGCCAGTAGCCCACGTCGCACAGATACGCAGTATTTT
CASSPRRTDTQYF
>-|TRBV5-6|TRBJ1-2|-
TGTGCCAGCAGCTTATCGTACGGGATCGGCTACACCTTC
CASSLSYGIGYTF
>-|TRBV6-1|TRBJ1-2|-
TGTGCCAGCAGTGAACGGACAGATTATGGCTACACCTTC
CASSERTDYGYTF
>-|TRBV6-6|TRBJ1-5|-
TGTGCCAGCAGTTACTCAAGAGGGAACCAGCCCCAGCATTTT
CASSYSRGNQPQHF